This paragraph reports one T cell receptor (beta chain). This clonotype has a count of ten or more. No antigen is known for it. No much larger clone is present one base from it, and per-base qualities are unavailable. Expansion of CD8+CD57+ cells had been shown by flow cytometry in the patients chosen for sequencing. All patients had severe acquired aplastic anemia diagnosed by International Study of Aplastic Anemia and Agranulocytosis and Camitta criteria. No patient had received any therapy when blood was sampled. TCR repertoires of sorted CD4+ and CD8+ blood T cells from severe aplastic anemia patients and healthy subjects were deep-sequenced in the study. Patients were enrolled under clinicaltrials.gov protocols 00001620, 01623167, 00001397, 00071045, 00081523 and 00961064 in the USA. Ficoll-Paque density gradient centrifugation was used to isolate peripheral blood mononuclear cells. CD4+ and CD8+ T cells were sorted by FACS or magnetic beads before DNA extraction.

Trimming takes 2 bases off V and 1 base off J; junction bases not matched to a gene: 4. Inclusive of the bounding cysteine and phenylalanine, the CDR3 is 15 residues long. The CDR3 DNA has 45 bases and is translated from base 1. Per the germline V gene (reference sequence), SEHNR is the CDR1 and FQNEAQ is the CDR2. Genomic DNA served as template for TCR beta VDJ combination and CDR3 sequence profiling. TCR repertoire sequencing was run on an Illumina HiSeq 2000. Per the source publication's procedure: Repertoire assessment relied on Simpson's diversity index, CDR3 size and DJ length profiles, and TRBV/TRBJ rearrangement plots. The most abundant DNA sequence in the deep sequencing data was defined as the immunodominant clone. CDR3 amino acid sequences were checked for sharing between subjects and were compared against published repertoires and the VDJdb database. TCRdb redid the processing of the public reads, applying fastp at Q25 and MiXCR, and retained in-frame beta chains. Rows are unified per CDR3 protein, each entry keeping the most common DNA and genes. These V and J calls originate from TCRdb's pipeline instead of the authors' own analysis. The sample table shows some 170,000 distinct CDR3 sequences, and around 48% are seen once. Clones ranked in the top ten supply 0.85% to 1.2% of the sample.

The data derive from a study of CD8+CD57+ T cells in acquired aplastic anemia (dated by TCRdb to 2017 to 2018). Broadly, across the study: A mean of approximately 3 ug of DNA, ranging from roughly 0.18 to 30 ug, was extracted from sorted CD4+ and CD8+ cells. A CD8+CD57+ expansion meant a frequency higher than the mean frequency seen in healthy subjects.

The research as a whole found: Twenty-nine CD8+ CDR3 sequences were shared between patients and controls but appeared highly expressed in patients and within their immunodominant clones. No significant difference in CD8+ Simpson's diversity was found between patients and healthy controls (P=0.060).

The chain joins TRBV7-9 to TRBJ2-5, and 7 bases in between align with TRBD2. The clonotype comes from a human donor with aplastic anemia. Sequencing was done on a sample of sorted CD4+, CD8+, or CD8+CD57+ T cells (not recorded which) from PBMCs. The bases read TGTGCCAGCAGCTTACGCGGGGGTTTCCAAGAGACCCAGTACTTC. It translates to CASSLRGGFQETQYF.